This T cell receptor (beta chain) derives from a study of OX40 agonist ivuxolimab in advanced cancers. Whole-study findings and limits: Several nonresponders also turned out to have low normalized T-cell clonal expansion. Relative to CD4+, CD8+ T cells held more expanded clones on average.

On this clone itself: The antigen is undetermined.

The germline V gene has CDR1 LGHNA and CDR2 YNFKEQ. The trim removed 0 bases at V and 6 bases at J, leaving 4 bases unmatched. The CDR3 sequence is 15 residues long. Assay: immunoSEQ multiplex PCR; the TCRdb copy retains only in-frame clones and omits some. The data hold about 58,000 clones, with 70% to 80% observed a single time. Sequenced material: CD4+ or CD8+ T cells sorted from blood, taken in a trial of the OX40 agonist ivuxolimab. The rearrangement uses TRBV4-2 and TRBJ2-3, with TRBD2 identical over 9 bases. The origin of this receptor is an adult with an advanced solid tumor such as melanoma, head and neck, liver or kidney cancer. This chain's CDR3 is CASSQDQSGRDTQYF. The CDR3 DNA sequence: TGTGCCAGCAGCCAAGATCAAAGCGGGAGGGATACGCAGTATTTT.